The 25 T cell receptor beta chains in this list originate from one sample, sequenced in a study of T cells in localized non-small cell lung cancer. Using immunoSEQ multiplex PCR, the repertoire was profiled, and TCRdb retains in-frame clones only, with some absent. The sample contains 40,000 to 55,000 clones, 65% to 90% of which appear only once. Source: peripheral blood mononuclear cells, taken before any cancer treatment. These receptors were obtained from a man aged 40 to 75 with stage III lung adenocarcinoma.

The CDR3 here is CAISETTGGQPQHF. CDR3 in DNA: TGTGCCATCAGTGAAACGACAGGAGGGCAGCCCCAGCATTTT. V is TRBV10-3 and J is TRBJ1-5, with D perhaps matching TRBD1 (6 bases). V lost 3 bases to trimming and J lost 7 bases, with 13 bases between them. CDR3 length: 14 residues. CDR1 and CDR2 (germline): ENHRY, SYGVKD.

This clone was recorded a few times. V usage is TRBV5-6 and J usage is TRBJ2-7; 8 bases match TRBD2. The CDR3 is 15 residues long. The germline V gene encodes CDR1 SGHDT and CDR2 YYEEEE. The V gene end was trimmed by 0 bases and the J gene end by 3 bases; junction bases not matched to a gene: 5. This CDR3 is CASSLEGTRNYEQYF. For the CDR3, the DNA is TGTGCCAGCAGCTTGGAAGGGACTAGAAACTACGAGCAGTACTTC.

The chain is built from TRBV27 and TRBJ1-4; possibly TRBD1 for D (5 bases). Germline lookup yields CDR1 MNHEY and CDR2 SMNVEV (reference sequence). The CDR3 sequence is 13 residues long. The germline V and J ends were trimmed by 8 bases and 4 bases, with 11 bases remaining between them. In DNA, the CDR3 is TGTGCCAGCCGGGGGGGACTTAATGAAAAACTGTTTTTT. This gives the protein CASRGGLNEKLFF.

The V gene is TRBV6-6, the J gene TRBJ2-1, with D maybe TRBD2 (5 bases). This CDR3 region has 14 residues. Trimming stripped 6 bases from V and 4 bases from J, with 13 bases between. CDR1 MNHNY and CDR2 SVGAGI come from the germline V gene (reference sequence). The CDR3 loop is CASREPRGYNEQFF. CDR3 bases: TGTGCCAGCAGAGAACCCCGGGGTTACAATGAGCAGTTCTTC.

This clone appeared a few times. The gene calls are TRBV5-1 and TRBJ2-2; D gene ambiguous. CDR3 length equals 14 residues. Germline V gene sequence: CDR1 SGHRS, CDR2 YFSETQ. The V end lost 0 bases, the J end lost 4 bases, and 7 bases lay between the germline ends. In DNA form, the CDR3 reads TGCGCCAGCAGCTTGGAGGCGTTCACCGGGGAGCTGTTTTTT. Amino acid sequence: CASSLEAFTGELFF.

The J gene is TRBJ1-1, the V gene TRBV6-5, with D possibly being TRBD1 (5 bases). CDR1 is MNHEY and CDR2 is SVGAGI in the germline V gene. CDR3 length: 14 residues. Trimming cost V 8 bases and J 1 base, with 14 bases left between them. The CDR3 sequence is CASSLGTANTEAFF. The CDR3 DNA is TGTGCCAGCTCCTTAGGGACGGCGAACACTGAAGCTTTCTTT.

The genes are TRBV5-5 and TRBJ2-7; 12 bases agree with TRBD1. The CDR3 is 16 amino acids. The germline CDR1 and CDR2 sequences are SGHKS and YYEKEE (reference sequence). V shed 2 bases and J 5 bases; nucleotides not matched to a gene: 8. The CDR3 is CASSFYGTGGRDEQYF. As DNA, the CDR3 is TGTGCCAGCAGCTTTTACGGGACAGGGGGCCGCGACGAGCAGTACTTC.

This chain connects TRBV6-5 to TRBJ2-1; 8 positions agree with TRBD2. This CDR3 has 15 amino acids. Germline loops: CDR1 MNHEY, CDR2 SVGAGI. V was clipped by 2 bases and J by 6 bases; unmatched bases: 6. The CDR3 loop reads CASSYNRGGRNEQFF. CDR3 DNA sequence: TGTGCCAGCAGTTACAACCGGGGGGGACGCAATGAGCAGTTCTTC.

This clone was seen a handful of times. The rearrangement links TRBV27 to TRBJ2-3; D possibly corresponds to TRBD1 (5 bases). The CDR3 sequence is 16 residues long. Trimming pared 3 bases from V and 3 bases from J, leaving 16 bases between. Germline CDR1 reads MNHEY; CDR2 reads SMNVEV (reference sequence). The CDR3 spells CASSFTPGLRTDTQYF. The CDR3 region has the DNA TGTGCCAGCAGTTTCACCCCAGGGTTAAGGACAGATACGCAGTATTTT.

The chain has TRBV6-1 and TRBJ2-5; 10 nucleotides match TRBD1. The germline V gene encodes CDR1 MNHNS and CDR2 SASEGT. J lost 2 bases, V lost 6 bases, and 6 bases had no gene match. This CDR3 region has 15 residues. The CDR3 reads CASSATGGQQETQYF. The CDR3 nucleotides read TGTGCCAGCAGCGCGACAGGGGGCCAGCAAGAGACCCAGTACTTC.

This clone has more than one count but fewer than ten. The CDR3 DNA reads TGTGCCAGCAGTTCTCCGGGACAGCCCCAAGAGACCCAGTACTTC. Its translation: CASSSPGQPQETQYF. J is TRBJ2-5 and V is TRBV28; 7 positions match TRBD1. J lost 1 base, V lost 4 bases, and 6 bases had no gene match. The CDR3 extends over 15 amino acids. Germline-derived CDR1 and CDR2 are MDHEN and SYDVKM.

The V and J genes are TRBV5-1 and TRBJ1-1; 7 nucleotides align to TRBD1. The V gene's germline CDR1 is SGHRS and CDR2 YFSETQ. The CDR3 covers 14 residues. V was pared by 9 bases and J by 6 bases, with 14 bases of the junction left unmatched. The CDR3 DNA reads TGCGCCACCACCACTACAGGGGCGGAGGCTGAAGCTTTCTTT. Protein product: CATTTTGAEAEAFF. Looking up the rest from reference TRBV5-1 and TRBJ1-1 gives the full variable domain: KAGVTQTPRYLIKTRGQQVTLSCSPISGHRSVSWYQQTPGQGLQFLFEYFSETQRNKGNFPGRFSGRQFSNSRSEMNVSTLELGDSALYLCATTTTGAEAEAFFGQGTRLTVV.

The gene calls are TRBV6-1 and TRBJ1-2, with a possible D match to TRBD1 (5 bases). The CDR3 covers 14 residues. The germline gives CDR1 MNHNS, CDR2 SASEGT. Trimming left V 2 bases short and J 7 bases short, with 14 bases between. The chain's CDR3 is CASSELRGQGGYTF. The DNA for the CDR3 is TGTGCCAGCAGTGAATTACGAGGGCAGGGTGGCTACACCTTC.

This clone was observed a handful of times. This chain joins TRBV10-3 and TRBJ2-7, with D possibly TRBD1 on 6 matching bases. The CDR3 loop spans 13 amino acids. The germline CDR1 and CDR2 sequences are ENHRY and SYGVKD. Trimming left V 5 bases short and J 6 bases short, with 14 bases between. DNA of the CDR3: TGTGCCATCAGTCGACAGGTCCCTGGCGAGCAGTACTTC. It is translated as CAISRQVPGEQYF.

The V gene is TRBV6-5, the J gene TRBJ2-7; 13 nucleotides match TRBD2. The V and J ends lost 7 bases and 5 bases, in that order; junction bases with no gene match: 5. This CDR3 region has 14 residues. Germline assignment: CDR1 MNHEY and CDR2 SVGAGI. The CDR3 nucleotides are TGTGCCAGCATTGGACTAGCGGGGGACGACGAGCAGTACTTC. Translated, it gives CASIGLAGDDEQYF.

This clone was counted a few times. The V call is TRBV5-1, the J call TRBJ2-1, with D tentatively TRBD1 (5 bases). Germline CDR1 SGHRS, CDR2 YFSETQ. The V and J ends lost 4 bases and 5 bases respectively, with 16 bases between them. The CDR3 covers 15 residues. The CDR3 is CASSPLQGRDNEQFF. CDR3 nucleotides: TGCGCCAGCAGCCCCCTTCAGGGAAGGGACAATGAGCAGTTCTTC. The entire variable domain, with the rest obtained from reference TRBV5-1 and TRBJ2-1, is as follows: KAGVTQTPRYLIKTRGQQVTLSCSPISGHRSVSWYQQTPGQGLQFLFEYFSETQRNKGNFPGRFSGRQFSNSRSEMNVSTLELGDSALYLCASSPLQGRDNEQFFGPGTRLTVL.

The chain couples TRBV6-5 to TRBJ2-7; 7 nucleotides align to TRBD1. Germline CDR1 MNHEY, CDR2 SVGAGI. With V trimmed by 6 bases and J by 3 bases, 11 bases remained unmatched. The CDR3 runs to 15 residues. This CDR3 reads CASSPDPGQNYEQYF. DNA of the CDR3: TGTGCCAGCAGCCCGGACCCGGGACAGAACTACGAGCAGTACTTC.

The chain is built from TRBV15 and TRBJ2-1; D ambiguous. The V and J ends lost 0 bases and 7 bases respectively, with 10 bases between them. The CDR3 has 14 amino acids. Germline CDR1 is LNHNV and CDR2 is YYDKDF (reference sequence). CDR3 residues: CATSRDNSPNEQFF. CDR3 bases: TGTGCCACCAGCAGAGATAACAGCCCAAATGAGCAGTTCTTC.

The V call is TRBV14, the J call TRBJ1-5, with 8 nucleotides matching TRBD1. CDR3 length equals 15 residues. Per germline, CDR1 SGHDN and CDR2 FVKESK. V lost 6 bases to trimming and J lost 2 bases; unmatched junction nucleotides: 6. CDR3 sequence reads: CASSQTGGGNQPQHF. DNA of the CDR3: TGTGCCAGCAGTCAAACAGGGGGAGGCAATCAGCCCCAGCATTTT.

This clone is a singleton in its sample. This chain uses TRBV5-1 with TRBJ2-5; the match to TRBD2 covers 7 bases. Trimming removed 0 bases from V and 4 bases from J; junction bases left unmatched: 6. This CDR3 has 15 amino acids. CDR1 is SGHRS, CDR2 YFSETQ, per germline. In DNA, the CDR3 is TGCGCCAGCAGCTTGGAACTAGCGATAGGAGAGACCCAGTACTTC. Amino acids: CASSLELAIGETQYF. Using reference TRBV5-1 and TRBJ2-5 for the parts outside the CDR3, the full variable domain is KAGVTQTPRYLIKTRGQQVTLSCSPISGHRSVSWYQQTPGQGLQFLFEYFSETQRNKGNFPGRFSGRQFSNSRSEMNVSTLELGDSALYLCASSLELAIGETQYFGPGTRLLVL.

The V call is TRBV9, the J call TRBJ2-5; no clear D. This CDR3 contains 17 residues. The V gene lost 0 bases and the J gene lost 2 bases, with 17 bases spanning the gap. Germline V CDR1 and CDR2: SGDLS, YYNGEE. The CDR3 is CASSVGSGGFRQETQYF. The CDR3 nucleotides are TGTGCCAGCAGCGTAGGTTCTGGTGGGTTTAGGCAAGAGACCCAGTACTTC.

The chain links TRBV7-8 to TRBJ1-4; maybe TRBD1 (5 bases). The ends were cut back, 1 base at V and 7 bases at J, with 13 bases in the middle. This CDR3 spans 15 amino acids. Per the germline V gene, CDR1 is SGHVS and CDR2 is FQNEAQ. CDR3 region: CASSLGFRVGEKLFF. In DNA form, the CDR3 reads TGTGCCAGCAGCTTAGGATTCAGGGTCGGTGAAAAACTGTTTTTT.

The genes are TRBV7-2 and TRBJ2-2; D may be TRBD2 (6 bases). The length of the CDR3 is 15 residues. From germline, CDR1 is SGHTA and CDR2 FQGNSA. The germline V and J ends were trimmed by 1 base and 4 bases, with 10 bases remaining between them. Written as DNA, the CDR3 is TGTGCCAGCAGCTTAGGGGCGGGGTCCACCGGGGAGCTGTTTTTT. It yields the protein CASSLGAGSTGELFF. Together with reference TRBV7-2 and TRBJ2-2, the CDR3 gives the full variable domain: GAGVSQSPSNKVTEKGKDVELRCDPISGHTALYWYRQSLGQGLEFLIYFQGNSAPDKSGLPSDRFSAERTGGSVSTLTIQRTQQEDSAVYLCASSLGAGSTGELFFGEGSRLTVL.

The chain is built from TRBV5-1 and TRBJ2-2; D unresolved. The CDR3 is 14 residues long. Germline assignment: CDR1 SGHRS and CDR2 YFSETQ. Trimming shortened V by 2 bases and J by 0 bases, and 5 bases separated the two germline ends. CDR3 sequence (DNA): TGCGCCAGCAGCTTTGGTGCGAACACCGGGGAGCTGTTTTTT. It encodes CASSFGANTGELFF.

The CDR3 DNA reads as TGTGCCACCAGCAGAGATGCACTAGCGGGGGAAACAGATACGCAGTATTTT. This translates into CATSRDALAGETDTQYF. The genes are TRBV15 and TRBJ2-3; 11 nucleotides agree with TRBD2. The CDR3 length is 17 residues. The germline CDR1 and CDR2 sequences are LNHNV and YYDKDF (reference sequence). V dropped 0 bases and J dropped 3; count of bases not matched to a gene: 5.